This T cell receptor (beta chain) was recovered during a study of graft-versus-host responses after intestinal transplantation. Study-wide points: Clonal ratios of graft-versus-host to host-versus-graft in allografts were high for patients exhibiting graft-donor T cell macrochimerism. GvH clones were identified in recipient marrow, with some first appearing in ileum or blood.

The protocol was immunoSEQ multiplex PCR, while the TCRdb copy is restricted to in-frame clones and leaves out a portion. The sample includes about 90,000 clones, approximately 94% of them seen just once. Concerning this clone: What it binds is unknown.

After removal of 2 bases from V and 2 bases from J, the junction contained 11 bases not matched to a gene. CDR3 length equals 17 residues. Germline values: CDR1 SGHTS, CDR2 YDEGEE. The gene calls are TRBV5-8 and TRBJ2-3; 7 bases fit TRBD1. The source is a human donor who was the organ donor for an intestinal transplant. Here the sequenced sample was unstimulated CD4+ T cells sorted from spleen or lymph node cells, taken before transplant. The DNA for the CDR3 is TGTGCCAGCAGCTTTACGTACGGGACAGCATACACAGATACGCAGTATTTT. Translated: CASSFTYGTAYTDTQYF.